The T cell receptor (beta chain) under discussion was sequenced for a study of cytomegalovirus exposure and HLA in healthy donors (dated by TCRdb to 2016 to 2017). Notes on the research overall: An earlier analysis of some 620 of the donors reported 276 Gb of sequence data and 95 million to 140 million unique TCR beta sequences obtained from about 179 million T cells. About 300 gigabases of sequencing data and 78 million or so unique TCR sequences were included in an early release covering 500 to 750 HLA-typed donors. The genetic ancestry cluster associated with self-reported Caucasian donors included about four fifths of the 300 to 400 genotyped donors. The study aimed to test whether signatures of past pathogen exposure could be identified by cataloging public T cell receptors. The study profiled the T cell repertoires of about 640 subjects by immunosequencing and related them to cytomegalovirus serostatus. A separate validation cohort of more than 100 different subjects was used in addition to the roughly 640-subject first cohort. To predict cytomegalovirus infection status, the study combined high-throughput TCR immunosequencing, statistical association of individual TCRs with disease status, and machine learning. A later analysis re-analyzed previously published TCR beta repertoires from 666 donors and added high-resolution HLA genotyping to study TCR occurrence patterns. The later analysis used no new phenotypic data to find candidate immune exposures, relying instead on TCR beta sequences and their occurrence across donors. To decide whether each TCR beta V gene segment behaved as functional or pseudogenic, an earlier analysis of some 600 of the donors relied on high-throughput TCR beta sequencing. Alongside the repertoire data, information on donor age, sex, ethnicity and CMV serostatus was compiled. In a later genetic analysis, genome-wide SNP genotypes for about three fifths of the 666 donors were used, and that subset was treated as a discovery cohort. Every discovery cohort repertoire had been produced on one sequencing platform. Both class I and class II loci were covered by HLA typing, at four-digit resolution. The number of donors typed differed by locus, with 629-630 for A, B, C, DRB1 and DQB1, 522 for DQA1, 600 to 610 for DPA1, and 450 to 480 for DPB1. Roughly five DR-DQ haplotypes were handled as single units for association and clustering because linkage in the cohort was strong. On average, roughly 200,000 unique TCR beta nucleotide sequences were sequenced per donor among some 430 genotyped donors of the cohort, with 15% to 20% of those sequences being non-productive. What the work shows at the level of the full study, not this receptor alone: The authors suggested that the approach could potentially be generalized to other disease states and immunological phenotypes. A later analysis reported that several top co-occurrence clusters appeared linked to parvovirus B19, influenza, CMV and Epstein-Barr virus. An earlier analysis of 587 of the donors showed that most TCR beta V segments appeared in productive rearrangements either about 87% or about 30% of the time, which broadly matched IMGT annotations. A further reported finding was that TCR beta sequences accurately predicted the HLA-A and HLA-B alleles for most subjects in the first cohort. A later genetic analysis associated a missense DCLRE1C variant with V-gene and J-gene trimming of TCR beta chains, and an independent cohort replicated the association. Most CMV-associated TCR beta chains appeared to be HLA-restricted in a later analysis, and the HLA associations seemed to be driven largely by CMV exposure. The earlier analysis of 587 of the donors excluded approximately 17 rarely observed V segments, including chromosome 9 orphons, because counts were too low. At a false discovery rate of 0.05, a later analysis linked fewer than 20,000 TCR beta sequences to specific HLA alleles. Some IMGT-functional V segments, including TRBV6-2 and TRBV6-3, could not be distinguished by the 87-base-pair reads and were therefore excluded. Cytomegalovirus status was reported to be diagnosed by the classifier with high specificity and sensitivity in both the original and validation cohorts. In a later analysis, HLA-associated TCR beta chains were found to be more clonally expanded and to have lower generation probabilities than equally common non-associated chains. CMV serostatus was the only immune exposure information available for the cohort. According to a later genetic analysis, donors in an Asian-associated ancestry cluster had fewer N-insertions in productive TCRs than the approximately 650-donor mean. A group of highly shared sequence variants was considered likely to be a technical artifact of the sequencing pipeline. Because HLA typing was missing for some donors at each locus, association tests included only the typed subset. This cohort had only TCR beta chains sequenced, and the lack of alpha or paired-chain data limited which features could be detected. A total of fewer than 200 TCR beta chains were listed by the study as associated with cytomegalovirus. A few of the identified cytomegalovirus-associated TCR beta chains were confirmed in vitro to be specific for cytomegalovirus antigens. The presence/absence analyses assumed that sequencing depth was roughly uniform across donors, and that assumption may not be true. Correlated functional status among segregating V segments might reflect linkage disequilibrium, but an unknown experimental factor could not be ruled out. Most TCR sequences were observed very rarely across donors, whereas some public TCRs were present in many individuals. When HLA alleles, especially DR and DQ, strongly co-occurred, TCR associations were difficult to assign to individual alleles. According to a later analysis, TCR association rates differed among HLA loci, with DRB1 alleles showing the most associated TCRs and HLA-C alleles showing the fewest.

This clone has only one observation. The antigen it binds to is not known. One base away there is no much larger clone; base qualities are not given. The cohort was made up of approximately 700 healthy bone marrow donors. At the time of sampling, every cohort member was nominally healthy, though immune exposures that went unrecorded were likely present. The donor tested CMV seronegative and was one of the 352 seronegative cohort members. A peripheral blood sample was collected from each donor, and TCR beta sequencing was performed on peripheral blood mononuclear cells. Genomic DNA extraction from the blood cell samples was performed with the Qiagen DNeasy Blood Extraction Kit. The CDR3 measures 13 amino acids from cysteine to phenylalanine. The read is trimmed to its CDR3 DNA, 39 bases read in frame from base 1. Trimming removed 5 bases from V and 3 bases from J; the gene matches leave 1 base unexplained. CDR1 and CDR2 are read off the germline V gene as SGHNT and YENEEA.

Library preparation used the immunoSEQ multiplex PCR assay. For the multiplex PCR, a mixture combining 60 forward primers for TCR Vbeta segments and 13 reverse primers for TCR Jbeta segments was used. Amplification of the CDR3 region of rearranged TCR beta genes was performed with a multiplex PCR assay on genomic DNA. Amplified TCR beta libraries were sequenced as 87-base-pair reads on the Illumina HiSeq System. In the source study's methods: Across the 500 to 700 repertoires, a later analysis counted 80 million or so unique TCR beta chains, some 11 million of which were shared by at least two donors. A nearest-neighbor algorithm error-corrected the raw reads and collapsed the reads into unique sequences, merging closely related sequences to remove PCR and sequencing errors. Alignment of CDR3 sequences to IMGT reference sequences was used to assign V, D and J gene segments. For a sequence to be retained, at least a six-nucleotide match to both a V gene segment and a J gene segment was required. A rearrangement counted as productive if the CDR3 had no stop codons and remained in frame with V and J, and every other rearrangement counted as non-productive. Following IMGT convention, CDR3 was defined as the stretch from the second conserved V-encoded cysteine up to the conserved J-encoded phenylalanine. The earlier analysis of 550 to 650 of the donors excluded any sequence lacking an unambiguous match to a single V gene segment. In an earlier analysis of roughly 500 of the donors, V segments were called functional above 56.7% productive rearrangements and were called segregating when the between-donor standard deviation exceeded 5%. A statistical classification framework was built for diagnosing cytomegalovirus status from the catalog of TCR beta chain sequences. A later analysis assigned V and J genes by comparing TCR nucleotide sequences with IMGT/GENE-DB human TR gene sequences. A later analysis assigned CDR3 sequences and most-parsimonious VDJ recombination scenarios with the TCRdist pipeline. A later analysis defined each TCR beta chain by its CDR3 amino acid sequence plus V-gene family, and excluded reads lacking a unique V-gene family. To address suspected cross-contamination and a sequencing artifact, a later analysis removed around 600 highly shared, low-generation-probability nucleotide sequences. In a later analysis, a clonal expansion index was calculated for each public chain from normalized within-repertoire ranks of inferred template counts. Generation probabilities in a later analysis came from a VDJ recombination model fitted to out-of-frame rearrangements, and those results were checked against IGoR. A later analysis scored TCR-TCR, TCR-HLA and TCR-CMV co-occurrence with hypergeometric tests, applying a repertoire-size bias correction to TCR pairs. In a later analysis, false discovery rates were estimated by permuting HLA or CMV assignments 20 times. In a later analysis, co-occurring TCRs were grouped using DBSCAN, with TCRdist sequence similarity added in when clustering inside HLA-allele-positive subsets. Repertoires with fewer than 30,000 or more than 120,000 public chains, plus five repertoires with anomalous nucleotide sharing, were excluded from co-occurrence clustering. TCRdb limited this immuneACCESS table to in-frame rearrangements with V and J called. A share of clones is missing; checked studies link under half to unresolved V genes, and the rest is unexplained. V and J calls and clone size come straight from that table; D and trimming were deduced from the DNA. The sample profile shows around 140,000 clones; roughly 88% of them were found once. The leading ten clones occupy 0.45% to 0.6% of the sample.

The V and J segments used are TRBV11-3 and TRBJ2-7, with 10 middle bases fitting TRBD2. The TCR was taken from a woman aged 40 to 49 in good health and CMV-seronegative. The specimen sequenced was PBMCs. CDR3 loop: CASSKREGYEQYF. The DNA reads TGTGCCAGCAGCAAGCGGGAGGGCTACGAGCAGTACTTC.